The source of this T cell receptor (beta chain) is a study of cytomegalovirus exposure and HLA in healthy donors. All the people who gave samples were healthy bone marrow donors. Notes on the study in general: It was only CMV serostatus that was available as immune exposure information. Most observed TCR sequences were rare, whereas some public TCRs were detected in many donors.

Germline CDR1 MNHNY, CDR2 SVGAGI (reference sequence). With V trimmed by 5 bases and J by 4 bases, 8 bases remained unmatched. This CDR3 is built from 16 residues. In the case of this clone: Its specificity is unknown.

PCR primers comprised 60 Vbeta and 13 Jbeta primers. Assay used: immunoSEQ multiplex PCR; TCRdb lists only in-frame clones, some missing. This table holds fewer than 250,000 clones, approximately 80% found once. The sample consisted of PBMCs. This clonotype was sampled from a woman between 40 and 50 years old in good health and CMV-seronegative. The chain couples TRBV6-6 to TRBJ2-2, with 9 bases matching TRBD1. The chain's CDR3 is CASSVLPGQGTGELFF. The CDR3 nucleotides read TGTGCCAGCAGTGTGCTACCGGGACAGGGCACCGGGGAGCTGTTTTTT.